A single sample gave rise to the 14 T cell receptor beta chains below, sequenced in a study of blood T cell repertoires in COVID-19. Sequencing was performed with immunoSEQ multiplex PCR; in TCRdb, only in-frame clones are kept and a portion is missing. Among about 150,000 clones, roughly 88% were seen once, and the ten largest hold about 5%. The sample comprised PBMCs or T cells enriched from blood (not recorded which). Receptors were obtained from a man between 65 and 80 years old who had been exposed to COVID-19.

The V gene is TRBV30, the J gene TRBJ1-1, with TRBD1 matching 8 bases. Trimming removed 3 bases from V and 2 bases from J; junction bases left unmatched: 14. The CDR3 extends over 17 amino acids. The germline gives CDR1 GTSNPN, CDR2 SVGIG (reference sequence). For the CDR3, the DNA is TGTGCCTGGAGGATTACAGGGGGAAACGGGGGAAACACTGAAGCTTTCTTT. Its protein is CAWRITGGNGGNTEAFF. Combining the CDR3 with reference TRBV30 and TRBJ1-1 gives the whole variable domain SQTIHQWPATLVQPVGSPLSLECTVEGTSNPNLYWYRQAAGRGLQLLFYSVGIGQISSEVPQNLSASRPQDRQFILSSKKLLLSDSGFYLCAWRITGGNGGNTEAFFGQGTRLTVV.

The chain has TRBV28 and TRBJ1-2, with D perhaps matching TRBD1 (6 bases). CDR3 length: 14 residues. The V gene's germline CDR1 is MDHEN and CDR2 SYDVKM. The V end lost 2 bases, the J end lost 8 bases, and 15 bases lay between the germline ends. CDR3 in amino acids: CASSLDQGTRGYTF. CDR3 sequence (DNA): TGTGCCAGCAGTTTAGACCAGGGGACGAGGGGCTACACCTTC.

The J gene is TRBJ1-1, the V gene TRBV7-2, with D unclear. The CDR3 consists of 15 residues. V lost 1 base to trimming and J lost 4 bases, with 13 bases between them. The germline V gene encodes CDR1 SGHTA and CDR2 FQGNSA. The CDR3 DNA sequence: TGTGCCAGCAGCTTAGTTAGCGGGAGGCCCACTGAAGCTTTCTTT. Its protein product is CASSLVSGRPTEAFF.

The chain couples TRBV5-5 to TRBJ1-5; D uncertain. CDR1 SGHKS and CDR2 YYEKEE come from the germline V gene (reference sequence). V dropped 2 bases and J dropped 7 bases, with 13 bases sitting between them. The CDR3 is 14 residues long. The CDR3 protein is CASSLRPEEQPQHF. The CDR3 DNA sequence: TGTGCCAGCAGCTTACGCCCCGAGGAGCAGCCCCAGCATTTT.

The rearrangement uses TRBV11-2 and TRBJ2-1, with D unclear. Trimming cost V 2 bases and J 1 base, with 9 bases left between them. The CDR3 is made up of 15 amino acids. Germline CDR1 reads SGHAT; CDR2 reads FQNNGV. The CDR3 reads CASSLLEWSYNEQFF. As DNA, the CDR3 is TGTGCCAGCAGCTTACTAGAATGGTCCTACAATGAGCAGTTCTTC.

The chain combines TRBV5-1 with TRBJ2-1; weak D call: TRBD2 (5 bases). The V gene's germline CDR1 is SGHRS and CDR2 YFSETQ. V was clipped by 5 bases and J by 0 bases, with 12 bases between them. The CDR3 is 15 amino acids. The CDR3 coding sequence is TGCGCCAGCAGGATGTTCAGCGGCTCCTACAATGAGCAGTTCTTC. Its protein product is CASRMFSGSYNEQFF. The full variable domain, with the rest looked up from reference TRBV5-1 and TRBJ2-1, is KAGVTQTPRYLIKTRGQQVTLSCSPISGHRSVSWYQQTPGQGLQFLFEYFSETQRNKGNFPGRFSGRQFSNSRSEMNVSTLELGDSALYLCASRMFSGSYNEQFFGPGTRLTVL.

With respect to this clone: The germline gene is not matched at one end of the junction; a read error may be the cause. This chain connects TRBV7-2 to TRBJ2-3, with TRBD2 matching 10 bases. The CDR3 sequence is 14 residues long. CDR1 is SGHTA, CDR2 FQGNSA, per germline. DNA for the CDR3: TGTGCCAGCAGCTTAGATCAGGCTAGCGGGAGTGACTCGTTT. It specifies CASSLDQASGSDSF.

This chain joins TRBV27 and TRBJ2-3; 7 bases agree with TRBD1. The CDR3 sequence is 17 residues long. From germline, CDR1 is MNHEY and CDR2 SMNVEV (reference sequence). V lost 3 bases to trimming and J lost 0 bases; unmatched junction nucleotides: 9. This chain's CDR3 is CASSFGPGTASTDTQYF. As DNA, the CDR3 is TGTGCCAGCAGTTTTGGTCCAGGGACAGCTAGCACAGATACGCAGTATTTT.

V and J are TRBV19 and TRBJ2-1; TRBD1 matches 10 bases. This CDR3 spans 15 amino acids. Germline V lookup: CDR1 LNHDA, CDR2 SQIVND (reference sequence). The trim removed 3 bases at V and 4 bases at J, leaving 3 bases unmatched. The CDR3 region is CASSISGQGYNEQFF. The CDR3 DNA is TGTGCCAGTAGTATTTCGGGACAGGGGTACAATGAGCAGTTCTTC.

A few counts support this clone. The V gene is TRBV19, the J gene TRBJ2-3, with 7 bases that match TRBD1. The V segment lost 7 bases and the J segment 3 bases; nucleotides outside the gene matches: 7. The CDR3 has 14 residues. The germline V gene encodes CDR1 LNHDA and CDR2 SQIVND (reference sequence). CDR3 sequence (DNA): TGTGCCAGTATGAGACAGGGTGGGACAGATACGCAGTATTTT. Translated, it gives CASMRQGGTDTQYF.

This clone was observed a single time. The CDR3, as DNA: TGTGCCAGCAGGGTACGGGCAGGGGAGGGCGAAACTGAAGCTTTCTTT. Its protein product is CASRVRAGEGETEAFF. This rearrangement joins TRBV2 to TRBJ1-1; D perhaps matches TRBD1 (6 bases). CDR3 length: 16 amino acids. Per germline, CDR1 SNHLY and CDR2 FYNNEI. Trimming took 6 bases from V and 5 from J, leaving 22 bases between them.

The CDR3 region is CASSLSSRDIWYQYNSPLHF. CDR3 coding DNA: TGTGCCAGCAGTTTATCCTCCAGAGACATCTGGTACCAATATAATTCACCCCTCCACTTT. This chain connects TRBV27 to TRBJ1-6; D gene uncertain. The CDR3 contains 20 residues. From germline, CDR1 is MNHEY and CDR2 SMNVEV (reference sequence). The ends were cut back, 0 bases at V and 4 bases at J, with 22 bases in the middle.

The chain links TRBV19 to TRBJ1-1, with D uncertain. The CDR3 is 12 residues long. V was clipped by 3 bases and J by 11 bases, with 13 bases between them. The germline V gene has CDR1 LNHDA and CDR2 SQIVND (reference sequence). As DNA, the CDR3 is TGTGCCAGTAGTATCAGAAGGGAGAAGGCTTTCTTT. Translated: CASSIRREKAFF.

This clone was counted a single time. This sequence joins TRBV6-5 and TRBJ1-6; D gene uncertain. Trimming shortened V by 5 bases and J by 8 bases, and 13 bases separated the two germline ends. This CDR3 is 14 amino acids long. The V gene's germline CDR1 is MNHEY and CDR2 SVGAGI. The CDR3 loop reads CASSLRRRDSPLHF. The CDR3 DNA reads as TGTGCCAGCAGTCTACGTCGACGGGATTCACCCCTCCACTTT.